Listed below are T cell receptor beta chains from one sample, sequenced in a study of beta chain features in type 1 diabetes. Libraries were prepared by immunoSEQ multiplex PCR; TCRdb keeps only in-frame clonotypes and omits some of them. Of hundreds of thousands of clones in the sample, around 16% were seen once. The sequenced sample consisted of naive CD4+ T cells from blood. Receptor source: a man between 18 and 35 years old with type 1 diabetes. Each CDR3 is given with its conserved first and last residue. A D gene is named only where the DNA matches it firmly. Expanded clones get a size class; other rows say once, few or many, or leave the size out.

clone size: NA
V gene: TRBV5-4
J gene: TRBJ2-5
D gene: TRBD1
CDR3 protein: CASSDTGGEETQYF
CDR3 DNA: TGTGCCAGCAGCGATACAGGGGGCGAAGAGACCCAGTACTTC

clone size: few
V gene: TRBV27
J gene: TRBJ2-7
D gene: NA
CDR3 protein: CASSQQGFPTYEQYF
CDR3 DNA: TGTGCCAGCAGCCAACAGGGCTTTCCCACGTACGAGCAGTACTTC

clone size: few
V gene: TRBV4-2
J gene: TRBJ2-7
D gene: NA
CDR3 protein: CASSQDVSSYEQYF
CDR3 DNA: TGTGCCAGCAGCCAAGACGTGAGCTCCTACGAGCAGTACTTC

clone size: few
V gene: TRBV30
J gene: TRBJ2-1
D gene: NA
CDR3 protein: CAWTDWTYNEQFF
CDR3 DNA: TGTGCCTGGACAGACTGGACCTACAATGAGCAGTTCTTC

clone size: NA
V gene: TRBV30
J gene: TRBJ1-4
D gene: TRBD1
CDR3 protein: CAWSWQGVEKLFF
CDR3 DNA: TGTGCCTGGAGCTGGCAGGGGGTTGAAAAACTGTTTTTT

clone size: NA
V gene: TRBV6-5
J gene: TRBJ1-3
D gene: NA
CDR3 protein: CASSYSRRGTIYF
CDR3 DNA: TGTGCCAGCAGTTACTCGAGAAGGGGTACCATATATTTT

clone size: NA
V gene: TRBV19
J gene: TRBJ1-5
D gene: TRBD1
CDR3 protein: CASSRQGPMSNQPQHF
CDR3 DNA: TGTGCCAGTAGCCGACAGGGACCAATGAGCAATCAGCCCCAGCATTTT

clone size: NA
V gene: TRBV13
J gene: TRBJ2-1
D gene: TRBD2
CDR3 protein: CASSTTLAGGRNEQFF
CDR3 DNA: TGTGCCAGCAGCACAACCTTAGCGGGAGGGCGAAATGAGCAGTTCTTC

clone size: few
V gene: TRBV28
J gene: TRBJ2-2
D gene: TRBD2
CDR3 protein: CATEPPGLANTGELFF
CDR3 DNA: TGTGCCACGGAACCTCCCGGACTAGCGAACACCGGGGAGCTGTTTTTT

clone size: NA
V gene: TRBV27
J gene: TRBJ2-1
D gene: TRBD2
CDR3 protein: CASSLFGLAGGGEQFF
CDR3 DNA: TGTGCCAGCAGTTTATTTGGGCTAGCGGGAGGTGGTGAGCAGTTCTTC

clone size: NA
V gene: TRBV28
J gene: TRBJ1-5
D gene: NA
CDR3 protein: CATKTWAYSNQPQHF
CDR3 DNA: TGTGCCACTAAAACCTGGGCCTATAGCAATCAGCCCCAGCATTTT

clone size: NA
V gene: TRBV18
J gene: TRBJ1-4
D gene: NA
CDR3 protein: CASSPSLAETTNEKLFF
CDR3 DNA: TGTGCCAGCTCACCAAGTTTAGCAGAGACAACTAATGAAAAACTGTTTTTT

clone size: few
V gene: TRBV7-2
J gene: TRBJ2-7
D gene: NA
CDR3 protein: CASSLARDEQYF
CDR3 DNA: TGTGCCAGCAGCCTCGCCCGGGACGAGCAGTACTTC

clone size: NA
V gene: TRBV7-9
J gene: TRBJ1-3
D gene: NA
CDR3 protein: CAAQEPWDTDSGNTIYF
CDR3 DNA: TGTGCCGCCCAAGAGCCCTGGGACACCGACTCTGGAAACACCATATATTTT

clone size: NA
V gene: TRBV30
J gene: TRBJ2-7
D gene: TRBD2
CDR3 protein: CAWSPVFREGLSYEQYF
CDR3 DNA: TGTGCCTGGAGCCCGGTCTTTCGGGAGGGCCTCTCCTACGAGCAGTACTTC

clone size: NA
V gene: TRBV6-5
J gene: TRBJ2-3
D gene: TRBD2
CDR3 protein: CASSYGLAGDTQYF
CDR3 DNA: TGTGCCAGCAGTTACGGTCTAGCGGGAGATACGCAGTATTTT

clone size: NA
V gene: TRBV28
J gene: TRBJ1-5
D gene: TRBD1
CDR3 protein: CASSSSGTGDQPQHF
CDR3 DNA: TGTGCCAGCAGTTCCTCCGGGACAGGAGATCAGCCCCAGCATTTT

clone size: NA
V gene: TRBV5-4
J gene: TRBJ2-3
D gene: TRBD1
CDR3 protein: CASSRGTGLTEAQYF
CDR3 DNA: TGTGCCAGCAGCCGCGGGACAGGTCTTACCGAGGCGCAGTATTTT

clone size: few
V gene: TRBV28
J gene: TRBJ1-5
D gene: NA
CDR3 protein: CASGLREDQPQHF
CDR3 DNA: TGTGCCAGCGGGCTTAGGGAGGATCAGCCCCAGCATTTT

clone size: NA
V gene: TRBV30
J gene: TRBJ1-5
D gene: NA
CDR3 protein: CAWSRTGNIYQPQHF
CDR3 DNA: TGTGCCTGGTCCAGAACAGGGAATATTTATCAGCCCCAGCATTTT

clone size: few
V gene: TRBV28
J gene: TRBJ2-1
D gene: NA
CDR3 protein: CASSRGPQGYNNEQFF
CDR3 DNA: TGTGCCAGCAGCCGCGGGCCGCAGGGGTACAACAATGAGCAGTTCTTC

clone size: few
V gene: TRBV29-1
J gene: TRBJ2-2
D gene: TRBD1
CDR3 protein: CSVEKRTGKNTGELFF
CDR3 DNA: TGCAGCGTTGAGAAAAGGACAGGGAAGAACACCGGGGAGCTGTTTTTT

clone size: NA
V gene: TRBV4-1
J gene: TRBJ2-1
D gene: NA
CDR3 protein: CASSQMRSYNEQFF
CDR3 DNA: TGCGCCAGCAGCCAAATGAGGTCTTACAATGAGCAGTTCTTC